This T cell receptor beta chain emerged from a study of tumour-infiltrating T cells in Burkitt lymphoma. Study-wide background: Overall and progression-free survival were predicted by productive clonality.

The sample holds a few counts of this clone. Generated by immunoSEQ multiplex PCR, the TCRdb table keeps only in-frame clones and is missing some. This table holds a few thousand clones, around 23% found once. The sample consisted of tumor tissue. The receptor was derived from a human donor with diffuse large B-cell lymphoma.

The CDR3 region has the DNA TGTGCCAGCAGGAAGACAGGGATCAGAAACACCATATATTTT. Protein product: CASRKTGIRNTIYF. This sequence joins TRBV28 and TRBJ1-3, with 7 bases fitting TRBD1. The CDR3 consists of 14 residues. Trimming removed 6 bases from V and 5 bases from J; junction bases left unmatched: 7. The germline V gene encodes CDR1 MDHEN and CDR2 SYDVKM.